A selection of T cell receptor beta chains follows, all from one sample in a study of Ad26.COV2.S vaccination and SARS-CoV-2 variants. This table comes from immunoSEQ multiplex PCR, and its TCRdb copy is limited to in-frame clones, with some not included. In the table there are about 680,000 clones, around 89% of which are singletons. The sequencing here drew on peripheral blood, taken in a trial of Ad26.COV2.S vaccine versus placebo. These receptors came from a person between 18 and 60 years old who received the Ad26.COV2.S COVID-19 vaccine or a placebo. The CDR3 runs from the conserved cysteine through the conserved F or W. A D gene is named only where the DNA matches it firmly. Clone size is given for some rows only: seen once, a few or many times, or a class if the clone is expanded.

>TRBV4-1|TRBJ1-5|NA|few
CASSQGQDYSNQPQHF
TGCGCCAGCAGCCAAGGCCAGGATTATAGCAATCAGCCCCAGCATTTT
>TRBV5-6|TRBJ2-7|NA|once
CASSYTRSYEQYF
TGTGCCAGCAGTTATACTAGAAGCTACGAGCAGTACTTC
>TRBV29-1|TRBJ2-3|TRBD1|once
CSVGTGGMGDTQYF
TGCAGCGTTGGGACAGGGGGCATGGGAGATACGCAGTATTTT
>TRBV19|TRBJ2-7|TRBD1|NA
CASSIETGQSYEQYF
TGTGCCAGTAGTATAGAGACAGGGCAGTCCTACGAGCAGTACTTC
>TRBV7-8|TRBJ2-1|TRBD2|NA
CASSLSRTSGGVSYNEQFF
TGTGCCAGCAGCTTATCCCGGACTAGCGGGGGTGTCTCCTACAATGAGCAGTTCTTC
>TRBV12-3/TRBV12-4|TRBJ2-2|NA|NA
CASSINHRGELFF
TGTGCCAGCAGTATTAATCATAGGGGGGAGCTGTTTTTT
>TRBV7-2|TRBJ2-5|NA|NA
CASSSPRRGETQYF
TGTGCCAGCAGCTCCCCCCGCAGGGGAGAGACCCAGTACTTC
>TRBV19|TRBJ2-7|NA|NA
CASSMFGYEQYF
TGTGCCAGTAGTATGTTCGGGTACGAGCAGTACTTC
>TRBV10-3|TRBJ1-6|TRBD1|NA
CAIRGQANSPLHF
TGTGCCATCAGGGGACAGGCAAATTCACCCCTCCACTTT
>TRBV5-5|TRBJ2-7|NA|NA
CASSRDPRDEQYF
TGTGCCAGCAGCCGTGACCCTAGGGACGAGCAGTACTTC
>TRBV2|TRBJ1-2|NA|NA
CASSEEDGSGAVPF
TGTGCCAGCAGTGAAGAGGACGGATCGGGTGCTGTTCCCTTC
>TRBV11-3|TRBJ2-2|NA|many
CASSLGSIGELFF
TGTGCCAGCAGCTTGGGCTCTATCGGGGAGCTGTTTTTT
>TRBV10-2|TRBJ1-6|TRBD1|NA
CASADRVNSPLHF
TGCGCCAGCGCGGACAGGGTCAATTCACCCCTCCACTTT
>TRBV6-1|TRBJ2-7|TRBD2|many
CASSEGLAGPYEQYF
TGTGCCAGCAGTGAAGGACTAGCGGGGCCCTACGAGCAGTACTTC
>TRBV9|TRBJ2-2|NA|NA
CASSVAGSLVGELFF
TGTGCCAGCAGCGTCGCGGGATCCTTAGTAGGGGAGCTGTTTTTT
>TRBV5-5|TRBJ2-2|TRBD1|NA
CASSLQGVAGELFF
TGTGCCAGCAGCTTACAGGGGGTTGCCGGGGAGCTGTTTTTT
>TRBV18|TRBJ1-3|TRBD1|NA
CASSPFDRGFFSGNTIYF
TGTGCCAGCTCACCGTTCGACAGGGGTTTTTTCTCTGGAAACACCATATATTTT
>TRBV5-1|TRBJ2-2|TRBD1|few
CASSEGQGVGTGELFF
TGCGCCAGCAGTGAGGGACAGGGTGTAGGAACCGGGGAGCTGTTTTTT
>TRBV5-6|TRBJ1-2|NA|NA
CASSLVGRGNYGYTF
TGTGCCAGCAGCTTGGTCGGCAGGGGTAACTATGGCTACACCTTC
>TRBV12-5|TRBJ2-7|NA|NA
CASGLVTGLTF
TGTGCTAGTGGTTTGGTAACAGGTCTTACCTTC
>TRBV7-6|TRBJ1-5|NA|NA
CASSLDNSNQPQHF
TGTGCCAGCAGCTTGGACAATAGCAATCAGCCCCAGCATTTT
>TRBV27|TRBJ1-5|NA|NA
CASSQSYNSNQPQHF
TGTGCCAGCAGCCAATCGTACAACAGCAATCAGCCCCAGCATTTT
>TRBV5-1|TRBJ2-7|TRBD2|NA
CASSLGGREDYEQYF
TGCGCCAGCAGCTTGGGCGGGAGGGAAGACTACGAGCAGTACTTC
>TRBV18|TRBJ2-7|TRBD1|NA
CASSPTGGADEQYF
TGTGCCAGCTCACCGACAGGGGGCGCGGACGAGCAGTACTTC
>TRBV24-1|TRBJ2-1|TRBD2|NA
CATSSRTSGGNEQFF
TGTGCCACCAGTTCCAGGACTAGCGGGGGCAATGAGCAGTTCTTC
>TRBV5-5|TRBJ2-7|NA|once
CASSFLSGTAGYEQYF
TGTGCCAGCAGCTTCTTATCCGGGACGGCGGGGTACGAGCAGTACTTC
>TRBV2|TRBJ2-7|NA|NA
CASEGLSYEQYF
TGTGCCAGCGAAGGGCTGTCCTACGAGCAGTACTTC
>TRBV11-3|TRBJ2-1|TRBD2|NA
CASSLEGKGGNEQFF
TGTGCCAGCAGCTTAGAGGGTAAGGGAGGGAATGAGCAGTTCTTC
>TRBV7-2|TRBJ1-2|TRBD1|NA
CASSYYDQTGGYTF
TGTGCCAGCAGCTACTACGACCAGACAGGGGGTTACACCTTC
>TRBV4-1|TRBJ2-2|TRBD1|NA
CASRQQGAAGELFF
TGCGCCAGCAGACAACAGGGGGCGGCCGGGGAGCTGTTTTTT
>TRBV9|TRBJ1-2|NA|NA
CASSVVPGNYGYTF
TGTGCCAGCAGCGTAGTACCAGGAAACTATGGCTACACCTTC
>TRBV19|TRBJ1-5|NA|NA
CASWGVKSNQPQHF
TGTGCCAGTTGGGGGGTGAAGAGCAATCAGCCCCAGCATTTT
>TRBV7-8|TRBJ1-2|NA|NA
CASSLVAGQGYGYTF
TGTGCCAGCAGCTTAGTGGCAGGGCAAGGCTATGGCTACACCTTC
>TRBV5-6|TRBJ2-7|TRBD1|NA
CASSFGTGGKLDEQYF
TGTGCCAGCAGCTTTGGGACAGGGGGCAAGTTGGACGAGCAGTACTTC
>TRBV19|TRBJ2-1|NA|NA
CASSTFRGSYNEQFF
TGTGCCAGTAGTACTTTCCGCGGGTCTTACAATGAGCAGTTCTTC
>TRBV11-2|TRBJ2-1|TRBD2|NA
CASTNQPGGYNEQFF
TGTGCCAGCACCAATCAGCCGGGGGGTTACAATGAGCAGTTCTTC
>TRBV6-2/TRBV6-3|TRBJ1-5|TRBD1|NA
CASSSVTGGGQPQHF
TGTGCCAGCAGTTCCGTAACAGGGGGGGGTCAGCCCCAGCATTTT
>TRBV12-3/TRBV12-4|TRBJ2-5|NA|NA
CASSFGTRETQYF
TGTGCCAGCAGTTTTGGGACCAGAGAGACCCAGTACTTC
>TRBV19|TRBJ1-6|NA|NA
CASSTALDSPLHF
TGTGCCAGTAGTACGGCCTTGGACTCACCCCTCCACTTT
>TRBV6-5|TRBJ2-5|NA|NA
CASSRLGAETQYF
TGTGCCAGCAGCCGACTAGGGGCGGAGACCCAGTACTTC
>TRBV5-4|TRBJ1-2|TRBD1|NA
CASSVTGTAGGYTF
TGTGCCAGCAGCGTAACCGGGACAGCTGGGGGCTACACCTTC
>TRBV12-5|TRBJ2-5|NA|NA
CASGSSPGTRDQETQYF
TGTGCTAGTGGTTCCTCTCCCGGGACGAGAGACCAAGAGACCCAGTACTTC
>TRBV10-3|TRBJ2-1|TRBD2|once
CAISATSGADEQFF
TGTGCCATCAGCGCAACTAGCGGGGCTGATGAGCAGTTCTTC
>TRBV11-2|TRBJ2-5|NA|NA
CASSSTLQGRQETQYF
TGTGCCAGCAGCTCCACTTTACAGGGTCGGCAAGAGACCCAGTACTTC
>TRBV18|TRBJ2-7|NA|NA
CASSPTGSYEQYF
TGTGCCAGCTCACCAACTGGTTCCTACGAGCAGTACTTC
>TRBV3-1/TRBV3-2|TRBJ1-2|NA|NA
CASSQVGRYYGYTF
TGTGCCAGCAGCCAAGTCGGACGGTACTATGGCTACACCTTC
>TRBV29-1|TRBJ1-2|NA|NA
CSGGAYPGYTF
TGCAGCGGGGGGGCATATCCAGGCTACACCTTC
>TRBV19|TRBJ2-2|TRBD2|NA
CASMGLAGALGELFF
TGTGCCAGTATGGGACTAGCGGGAGCATTAGGGGAGCTGTTTTTT
>TRBV6-5|TRBJ1-5|NA|NA
CASSRGLEGNQPQHF
TGTGCCAGCAGCCGCGGACTGGAAGGCAATCAGCCCCAGCATTTT
>TRBV3-1/TRBV3-2|TRBJ1-2|NA|few
CASSQDAGSGGYTF
TGTGCCAGCAGCCAAGATGCAGGCTCGGGCGGCTACACCTTC
>TRBV18|TRBJ2-1|NA|once
CASSPSLEIPIF
TGTGCCAGCTCACCCTCTCTGGAGATCCCGATCTTC
>TRBV7-9|TRBJ2-1|NA|once
CASSLTTSYNEQFF
TGTGCCAGCAGCTTGACCACTAGTTACAATGAGCAGTTCTTC
>TRBV30|TRBJ1-3|NA|NA
CAWSEESSGNTIYF
TGTGCCTGGAGCGAGGAGAGCTCTGGAAACACCATATATTTT
>TRBV3-1/TRBV3-2|TRBJ2-7|NA|NA
CASSPYVRGRAYEQYF
TGTGCCAGCAGCCCTTACGTCAGGGGTCGGGCCTACGAGCAGTACTTC
>TRBV7-3|TRBJ1-1|NA|NA
CASSPGLGDTEAFF
TGTGCCAGCAGCCCTGGGTTGGGGGACACTGAAGCTTTCTTT